The sequence of this T cell receptor beta chain was determined in a study of PD-L1 blockade in urothelial cancer. Regarding this clone: As yet, its antigen is unknown.

Time point in this sample: peripheral blood 6 weeks after treatment start. Sampling of each patient yielded between 1 and 8 specimens, collected pretreatment and on-treatment. Synthetic spike-ins, TCR analog templates, were added into each PCR. The method was immunoSEQ multiplex PCR; TCRdb's version includes in-frame clones alone and lacks a portion of them. This table has more than 60,000 clones, 88% appearing once. General study results and limits: Durable benefit was linked to greater 3-week expansion of tumor-associated blood clones.

Per the germline V gene, CDR1 is SGHRS and CDR2 is YFSETQ. This CDR3 is 16 amino acids long. Trimming cost V 0 bases and J 2 bases; bases outside gene matches: 7. The clonotype originates from a man aged 55 to 70 with urothelial cancer. The sample here was PBMCs, taken around atezolizumab (anti-PD-L1) treatment. The chain combines TRBV5-1 with TRBJ2-5; 7 bases match TRBD1. Written as DNA, the CDR3 is TGCGCCAGCAGCTTGGAGCCGACAGGGCCACAAGAGACCCAGTACTTC. It specifies CASSLEPTGPQETQYF. Filled out from reference TRBV5-1 and TRBJ2-5, the complete variable domain reads KAGVTQTPRYLIKTRGQQVTLSCSPISGHRSVSWYQQTPGQGLQFLFEYFSETQRNKGNFPGRFSGRQFSNSRSEMNVSTLELGDSALYLCASSLEPTGPQETQYFGPGTRLLVL.